The source of this TCR beta chain is a study of T cells in localized non-small cell lung cancer. Overall study findings and caveats: Appearance in adjacent lung was seen for a median roughly 56 of the top 100 tumor clones.

The CDR3 spans 15 residues. V was pared by 9 bases and J by 5 bases, with 10 bases of the junction left unmatched. Germline CDR1 and CDR2: LNHDA and SQIVND (reference sequence). Produced via immunoSEQ multiplex PCR; TCRdb's table is partial and in-frame only. The table lists more than 30,000 clones, roughly 90% of them singletons, with 4.2% in the top ten. With respect to this clone: What it binds is unknown.

The V gene is TRBV19, the J gene TRBJ1-6; 7 bases fit TRBD1. This TCR was sampled from a woman aged 35 to 69 with stage III lung adenocarcinoma. This material consisted of peripheral blood mononuclear cells, taken before any cancer treatment. The CDR3, as DNA: TGTGCCAGCCGAGAGACAGGGTTTGATAATTCACCCCTCCACTTT. Amino acids: CASRETGFDNSPLHF.